This T cell receptor (beta chain) emerged from a study of cytomegalovirus exposure and HLA in healthy donors. The germline V gene encodes CDR1 SGDLS and CDR2 YYNGEE. V was cut by 0 bases and J by 4 bases, with 8 bases left in between. This CDR3 spans 14 amino acids. The PCR contained 60 Vbeta and 13 Jbeta primers. Data came from immunoSEQ multiplex PCR; TCRdb stores just in-frame clones and leaves some out. The data show fewer than 200,000 clones, with roughly 85% seen just once and approximately 1.6% held by the top ten. This receptor was taken from a male donor in good health and CMV-seronegative. The chain joins TRBV9 to TRBJ2-1; D not resolved. Specimen: PBMCs. CDR3 loop: CASSVASSYNEQFF. The DNA of the CDR3 is TGTGCCAGCAGCGTAGCTTCGAGTTACAATGAGCAGTTCTTC.